These T cell receptor beta chains were read from a single sample in a study of T cells in Graves' hyperthyroidism and ophthalmopathy. TCRdb passed the multiplex PCR reads through MiXCR, listing each CDR3 protein once. The sample holds 300,000 or so distinct CDR3 sequences; roughly 21% are singletons and the top ten take around 48%. The sample comprised blood. The receptors originated from a woman between 45 and 65 years old with Graves' hyperthyroidism. Both conserved end residues are part of each CDR3. The D gene is left open where the match is weak. Clone size is stated in some rows and not others, as once, few, many or a class when expanded.

TRBD1	TRBV6-1	TRBJ1-1	-	CASSESLTGGMNTEAFF	TGTGCCAGCAGTGAATCGCTGACAGGGGGGATGAACACTGAAGCTTTCTTT
TRBD1	TRBV9	TRBJ2-2	many	CASSVTGVGTGELFF	TGTGCCAGCAGCGTGACAGGGGTGGGCACCGGGGAGCTGTTTTTT
-	TRBV18	TRBJ2-7	-	CASSPRSGTRDGHSYEQYF	TGTGCCAGCTCACCACGATCTGGGACCCGGGACGGTCACTCCTACGAGCAGTACTTC
-	TRBV6-1	TRBJ2-3	many	CASSPASSGADTQYF	TGTGCCAGCAGTCCGGCCAGTTCAGGAGCAGATACGCAGTATTTT
-	TRBV6-1	TRBJ1-5	-	CASSPGEGDYQPQHF	TGTGCCAGCAGCCCCGGGGAGGGGGATTATCAGCCCCAGCATTTT
-	TRBV18	TRBJ2-5	-	CASSPTDNLETQYF	TGTGCCAGCTCACCCACGGACAACCTGGAGACCCAGTACTTC
-	TRBV7-9	TRBJ2-5	-	CASSSPGVPSGTQYF	TGTGCCAGCAGCTCCCCTGGGGTGCCTTCCGGGACCCAGTACTTC
TRBD2	TRBV3-1	TRBJ2-1	many	CASSQEVTGLAGNEQFF	TGTGCCAGCAGCCAAGAGGTTACGGGACTAGCGGGAAATGAGCAGTTCTTC
-	TRBV12-3/TRBV12-4	TRBJ2-3	-	CASRARGGSTDTQYF	TGTGCCAGCAGGGCGAGAGGGGGTAGCACAGATACGCAGTATTTT
-	TRBV5-1	TRBJ2-1	many	CASSLAQGEQFF	TGCGCCAGCAGCTTGGCGCAGGGGGAGCAGTTCTTC
-	TRBV2	TRBJ2-7	many	CASSEGPLPYEQYF	TGTGCCAGCAGTGAGGGCCCCCTTCCCTACGAGCAGTACTTC
TRBD1	TRBV11-3	TRBJ1-1	few	CASSLDAGTGGGEAFF	TGTGCCAGCAGCTTAGACGCCGGGACAGGGGGCGGTGAAGCTTTCTTT
-	TRBV9	TRBJ1-2	-	CASSQGGSPSGGYTF	TGTGCCAGCAGCCAAGGTGGTAGCCCATCTGGTGGCTACACCTTC
-	TRBV5-6	TRBJ2-3	many	CASSWAVDTQYF	TGTGCCAGCAGCTGGGCGGTAGATACGCAGTATTTT
-	TRBV2	TRBJ2-7	-	CASSEFHEQYF	TGTGCCAGCAGTGAATTCCACGAGCAGTACTTC
TRBD1	TRBV28	TRBJ2-3	many	CASSSTGTGSLADTQYF	TGTGCCAGCAGTTCTACCGGGACAGGGAGTCTTGCAGATACGCAGTATTTT
-	TRBV20-1	TRBJ2-4	-	CSVPGGGAKNIQYF	TGCAGTGTTCCGGGTGGTGGGGCCAAAAACATTCAGTACTTC
-	TRBV5-1	TRBJ2-6	many	CASSLVAGANVLTF	TGCGCCAGCAGCTTGGTGGCTGGGGCCAACGTCCTGACTTTC
-	TRBV19	TRBJ2-5	-	CASSRSSQETQYF	TGTGCCAGTAGTAGGAGCTCCCAAGAGACCCAGTACTTC
TRBD2	TRBV3-1	TRBJ2-3	many	CASSQSRGSGGARLTDTQYF	TGTGCCAGCAGCCAATCGAGGGGTAGCGGGGGGGCCCGACTCACAGATACGCAGTATTTT
-	TRBV11-2	TRBJ2-7	-	CASGFGAMQYF	TGTGCTAGCGGCTTCGGGGCTATGCAGTACTTC
TRBD1	TRBV5-1	TRBJ1-5	-	CASSLAAGGSNQPQHF	TGCGCCAGCAGCTTGGCTGCAGGGGGAAGCAATCAGCCCCAGCATTTT
-	TRBV10-3	TRBJ2-2	-	CAIRASRAANTGELFF	TGTGCCATCAGAGCCTCCCGGGCCGCGAACACCGGGGAGCTGTTTTTT
-	TRBV20-1	TRBJ2-1	many	CSATRVQGNEQFF	TGCAGTGCTACCCGGGTCCAAGGCAATGAGCAGTTCTTC
-	TRBV28	TRBJ2-7	many	CASSLLKSSYEQYF	TGTGCCAGCAGTTTATTAAAGAGCTCCTACGAGCAGTACTTC
-	TRBV20-1	TRBJ1-6	-	CSARDETGIIYNSPLHF	TGCAGTGCTAGAGATGAAACAGGGATAATCTATAATTCACCCCTCCACTTT
-	TRBV29-1	TRBJ1-6	-	CSVGDTGGYYYNSPLHF	TGCAGCGTTGGGGACACTGGGGGATATTATTATAATTCACCCCTCCACTTT
TRBD1	TRBV6-1	TRBJ1-5	many	CASSGGQGYNQPQHF	TGTGCCAGCAGTGGAGGACAGGGGTACAATCAGCCCCAGCATTTT
-	TRBV7-9	TRBJ2-3	-	CASSPWGGIGSDTQYF	TGTGCCAGCAGCCCGTGGGGCGGGATTGGGTCAGATACGCAGTATTTT
TRBD2	TRBV6-1	TRBJ2-7	many	CASTQTSGGSRVEQYF	TGTGCCAGCACCCAGACTAGCGGGGGTTCCAGGGTGGAGCAGTACTTC
-	TRBV2	TRBJ2-1	-	CASSEEGGVSYNEQFF	TGTGCCAGCAGTGAAGAAGGAGGGGTGTCCTACAATGAGCAGTTCTTC
-	TRBV7-2	TRBJ1-2	many	CASRSPGTRYGYTF	TGTGCCAGCAGATCGCCAGGGACGCGGTATGGCTACACCTTC
TRBD2	TRBV7-9	TRBJ2-4	many	CATTSGQDIQYF	TGTGCCACCACTAGCGGGCAGGACATTCAGTACTTC
TRBD1	TRBV11-3	TRBJ1-3	many	CASSSRRDRSGNTIYF	TGTGCCAGCAGCAGCCGAAGGGACAGATCAGGAAACACCATATATTTT
-	TRBV4-2	TRBJ1-2	few	CASSQALRGDGYTF	TGTGCCAGCAGCCAAGCCCTCCGGGGGGATGGCTACACCTTC
-	TRBV20-1	TRBJ2-2	many	CSAPGRRAGELFF	TGCAGTGCTCCAGGGCGTAGGGCCGGGGAGCTGTTTTTT
TRBD2	TRBV15	TRBJ2-2	many	CATSRGSGSFPGELFF	TGTGCCACCAGCAGAGGAAGCGGGAGCTTCCCCGGGGAGCTGTTTTTT
TRBD2	TRBV2	TRBJ2-1	-	CASSYGLAGVDEQFF	TGTGCCAGCAGTTACGGGCTAGCGGGAGTCGATGAGCAGTTCTTC
TRBD1	TRBV6-1	TRBJ1-4	-	CASSGGGAGNEKLFF	TGTGCCAGCAGTGGAGGGGGCGCCGGGAATGAAAAACTGTTTTTT
-	TRBV28	TRBJ1-1	many	CASSRPTQNTEAFF	TGTGCCAGCAGTAGACCGACACAGAACACTGAAGCTTTCTTT
-	TRBV7-3	TRBJ2-7	few	CASSLALGGEQYF	TGTGCCAGCAGCTTAGCTTTAGGGGGGGAGCAGTACTTC
TRBD2	TRBV2	TRBJ2-1	many	CASKAGASYNEQFF	TGTGCCAGTAAAGCGGGGGCCTCCTACAATGAGCAGTTCTTC
-	TRBV11-2	TRBJ2-3	many	CASSSYRTIDRDTQYF	TGTGCCAGCAGCTCATACCGGACAATCGATCGGGATACGCAGTATTTT
-	TRBV6-1	TRBJ2-5	many	CASGRGETQYF	TGTGCCAGCGGCAGAGGAGAGACCCAGTACTTC
-	TRBV7-9	TRBJ1-2	-	CASRPIGQRYGYTF	TGTGCCAGCAGACCAATCGGGCAGCGCTATGGCTACACCTTC
TRBD2	TRBV11-3	TRBJ2-2	-	CASSPRASGVPGELFF	TGTGCCAGCAGCCCCCGCGCTAGCGGGGTGCCCGGGGAGCTGTTTTTT
-	TRBV20-1	TRBJ1-1	many	CSARDLIGNYMNTEAFF	TGCAGTGCTAGAGATCTCATAGGGAATTACATGAACACTGAAGCTTTCTTT
-	TRBV20-1	TRBJ2-1	-	CSATGRAGSEQFF	TGCAGTGCTACGGGGCGGGCCGGCAGTGAGCAGTTCTTC
-	TRBV14	TRBJ2-7	few	CASSQLGYEQYF	TGTGCCAGCAGCCAGCTAGGGTACGAGCAGTACTTC
TRBD1	TRBV5-4	TRBJ1-1	few	CASSASTGIDEAFF	TGTGCCAGCAGCGCCTCGACAGGGATCGATGAAGCTTTCTTT
-	TRBV6-5	TRBJ2-2	-	CASSWLVRDYQAGELFF	TGTGCCAGCAGTTGGCTTGTAAGAGACTACCAGGCCGGGGAGCTGTTTTTT
TRBD1	TRBV28	TRBJ1-5	once	CASSFGQGYQPQHF	TGTGCCAGCAGCTTCGGACAGGGTTATCAGCCCCAGCATTTT
-	TRBV20-1	TRBJ1-2	-	CSARDLAATNYGYTF	TGCAGTGCTAGAGATCTGGCAGCTACTAACTATGGCTACACCTTC
TRBD2	TRBV11-3	TRBJ2-5	-	CASSLGGRAAYQETQYF	TGTGCCAGCAGCTTAGGCGGGAGGGCCGCGTACCAAGAGACCCAGTACTTC
-	TRBV6-2/TRBV6-3	TRBJ2-5	many	CASSAQYQETQYF	TGTGCCAGCAGTGCGCAGTACCAAGAGACCCAGTACTTC
-	TRBV5-8	TRBJ2-3	-	CASSRVPPSTDTQYF	TGTGCCAGCAGCAGAGTCCCCCCATCAACAGATACGCAGTATTTT
-	TRBV19	TRBJ1-1	-	CATMSGGEANTEAFF	TGTGCCACTATGTCGGGGGGAGAGGCGAACACTGAAGCTTTCTTT